Shown below are 4 T cell receptor beta chains from a single sample sequenced in a study of cytomegalovirus exposure and HLA in healthy donors (TCRdb year 2017). The library was made by the immunoSEQ multiplex PCR assay. A mixture of 60 forward primers for TCR Vbeta segments and 13 reverse primers for TCR Jbeta segments was used in the multiplex PCR. This immuneACCESS table, as held by TCRdb, lists in-frame sequences with V and J called but not all clones. Of the missing ones, under half trace to an unresolved V gene in checked studies; the others have no known cause. Counted in this sample were roughly 120,000 clones; 65% to 90% of them appeared once. The leading ten clones occupy just under 3% of the sample. Source material: PBMCs. These receptors were taken from a woman under 30 in good health and CMV-seropositive.

The rearrangement links TRBV7-8 to TRBJ2-7, with D unclear. The CDR3 sequence is 15 residues long. Trimming took 0 bases from V and 3 from J, leaving 12 bases between them. Germline CDR1 is SGHVS and CDR2 is FQNEAQ. The CDR3, as DNA: TGTGCCAGCAGCTTAGCACCTGGCTCAGGCTACGAGCAGTACTTC. The encoded protein is CASSLAPGSGYEQYF.

The chain joins TRBV6-5 to TRBJ1-1; no definite D call. This CDR3 is 14 amino acids long. The ends were cut back, 0 bases at V and 0 bases at J, with 5 bases in the middle. CDR1 MNHEY and CDR2 SVGAGI come from the germline V gene. The chain's CDR3 is CASSYSPVNTEAFF. The CDR3 nucleotides are TGTGCCAGCAGTTACTCTCCCGTGAACACTGAAGCTTTCTTT.

Concerning this clone: This CDR3 is also generated by other DNA sequences in the sample. The chain recombines TRBV4-1 with TRBJ1-1; maybe TRBD1 (5 bases). CDR3 length: 13 residues. Trimming took 0 bases from V and 3 from J, leaving 5 bases between them. Germline V gene data show CDR1 as MGHRA and CDR2 as YSYEKL. CDR3 loop: CASSQEQDTEAFF. For the CDR3, the DNA is TGCGCCAGCAGCCAAGAACAGGACACTGAAGCTTTCTTT.

The rearrangement links TRBV7-9 to TRBJ2-1; 7 bases map to TRBD1. V was pared by 5 bases and J by 4 bases, with 5 bases of the junction left unmatched. There are 14 residues in the CDR3. The germline V gene has CDR1 SEHNR and CDR2 FQNEAQ (reference sequence). The CDR3 nucleotides are TGTGCCAGCAGCCCCCGGACAGGATACAATGAGCAGTTCTTC. Protein sequence: CASSPRTGYNEQFF.